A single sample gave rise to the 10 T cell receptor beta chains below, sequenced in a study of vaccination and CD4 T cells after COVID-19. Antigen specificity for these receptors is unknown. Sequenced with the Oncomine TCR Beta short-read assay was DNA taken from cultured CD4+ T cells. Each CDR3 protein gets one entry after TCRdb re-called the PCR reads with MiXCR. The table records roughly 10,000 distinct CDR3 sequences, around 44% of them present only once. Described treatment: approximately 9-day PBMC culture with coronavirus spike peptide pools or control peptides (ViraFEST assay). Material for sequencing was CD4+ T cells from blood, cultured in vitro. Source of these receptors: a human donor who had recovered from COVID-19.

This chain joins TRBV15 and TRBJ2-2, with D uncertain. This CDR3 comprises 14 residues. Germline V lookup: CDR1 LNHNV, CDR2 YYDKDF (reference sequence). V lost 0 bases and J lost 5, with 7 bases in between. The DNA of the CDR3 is TGTGCCACCAGCAGAGAACTGGCGACCGGGGAGCTGTTTTTT. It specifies CATSRELATGELFF. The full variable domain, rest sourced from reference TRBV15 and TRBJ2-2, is DAMVIQNPRYQVTQFGKPVTLSCSQTLNHNVMYWYQQKSSQAPKLLFHYYDKDFNNEADTPDNFQSRRPNTSFCFLDIRSPGLGDTAMYLCATSRELATGELFFGEGSRLTVL.

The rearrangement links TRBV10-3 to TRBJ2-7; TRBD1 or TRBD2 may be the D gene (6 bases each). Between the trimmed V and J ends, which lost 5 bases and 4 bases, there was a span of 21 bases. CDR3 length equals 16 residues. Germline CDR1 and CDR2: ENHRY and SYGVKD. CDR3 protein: CAISSRESLGGYEQYF. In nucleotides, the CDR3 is TGTGCCATCAGTTCCAGGGAGTCCCTAGGGGGGTACGAGCAGTACTTC.

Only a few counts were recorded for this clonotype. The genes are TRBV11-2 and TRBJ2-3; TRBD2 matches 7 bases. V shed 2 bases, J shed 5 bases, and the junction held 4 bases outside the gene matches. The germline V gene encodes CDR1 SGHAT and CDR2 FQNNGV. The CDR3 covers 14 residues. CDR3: CASSLPGGIDTQYF. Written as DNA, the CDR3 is TGTGCCAGCAGCTTACCCGGGGGGATAGATACGCAGTATTTT.

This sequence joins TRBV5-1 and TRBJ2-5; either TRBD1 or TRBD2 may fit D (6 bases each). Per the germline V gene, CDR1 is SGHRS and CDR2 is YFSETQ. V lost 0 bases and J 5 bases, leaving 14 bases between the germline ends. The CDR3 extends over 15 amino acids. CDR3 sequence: CASSLETTGGETQYF. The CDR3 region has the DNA TGCGCCAGCAGCTTGGAAACGACAGGAGGGGAGACCCAGTACTTC.

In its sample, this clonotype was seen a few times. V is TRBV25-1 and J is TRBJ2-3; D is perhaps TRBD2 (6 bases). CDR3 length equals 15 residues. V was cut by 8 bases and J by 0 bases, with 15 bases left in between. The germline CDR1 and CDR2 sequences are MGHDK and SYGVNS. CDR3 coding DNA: TGTGCCAGCTCCCGGGACGGGACTAGCACAGATACGCAGTATTTT. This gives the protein CASSRDGTSTDTQYF.

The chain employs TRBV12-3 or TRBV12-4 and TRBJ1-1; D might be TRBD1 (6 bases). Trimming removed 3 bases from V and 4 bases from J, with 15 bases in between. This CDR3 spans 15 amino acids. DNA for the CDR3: TGTGCCAGCAGTTTCTCAGGTAGGGGGGGCACTGAAGCTTTCTTT. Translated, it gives CASSFSGRGGTEAFF.

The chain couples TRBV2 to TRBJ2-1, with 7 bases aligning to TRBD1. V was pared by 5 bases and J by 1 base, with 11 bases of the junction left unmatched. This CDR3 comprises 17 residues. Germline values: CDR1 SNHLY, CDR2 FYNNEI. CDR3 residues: CASSLGTATLSYNEQFF. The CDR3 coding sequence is TGTGCCAGCAGTCTCGGGACAGCTACCCTATCCTACAATGAGCAGTTCTTC. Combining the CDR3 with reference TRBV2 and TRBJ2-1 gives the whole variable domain EPEVTQTPSHQVTQMGQEVILRCVPISNHLYFYWYRQILGQKVEFLVSFYNNEISEKSEIFDDQFSVERPDGSNFTLKIRSTKLEDSAMYFCASSLGTATLSYNEQFFGPGTRLTVL.

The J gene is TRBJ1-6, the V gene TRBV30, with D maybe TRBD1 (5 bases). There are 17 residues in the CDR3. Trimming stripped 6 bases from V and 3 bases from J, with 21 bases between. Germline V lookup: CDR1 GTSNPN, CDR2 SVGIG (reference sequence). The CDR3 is CACVLEPGRGYNSPLHF. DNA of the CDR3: TGTGCCTGTGTTCTTGAACCGGGACGGGGCTATAATTCACCCCTCCACTTT.

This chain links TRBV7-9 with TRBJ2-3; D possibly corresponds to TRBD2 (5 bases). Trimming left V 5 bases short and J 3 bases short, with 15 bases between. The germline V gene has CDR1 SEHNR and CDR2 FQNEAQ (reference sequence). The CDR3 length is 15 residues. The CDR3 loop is CASSQFSPGTDTQYF. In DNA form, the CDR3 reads TGTGCCAGCAGCCAATTCTCCCCGGGGACAGATACGCAGTATTTT.

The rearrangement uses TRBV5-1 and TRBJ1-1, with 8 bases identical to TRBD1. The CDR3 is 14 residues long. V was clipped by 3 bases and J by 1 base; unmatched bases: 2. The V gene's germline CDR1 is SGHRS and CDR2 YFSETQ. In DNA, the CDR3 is TGCGCCAGCAGCTATGGACAGGGGAACACTGAAGCTTTCTTT. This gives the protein CASSYGQGNTEAFF.